This record looks at one T cell receptor (beta chain) sequence and its context. The antigen remains undetermined. The data originate from a study of T cells expressing NK-cell markers. From the 5' RACE reads, TCRdb lists one entry per CDR3 protein and no DNA. The listing records roughly 450,000 distinct CDR3 sequences. Germline CDR1 and CDR2: MDHEN and SYDVKM. There are 15 residues in the CDR3. Overall study results and limits: Among CD8+ T cells from five or six donors, dominant NKG2C+ clonotypes accounted for about 1.0-7.0%.

The TCR comes from a woman in her forties or fifties in good health. The chain is built from TRBV28 and TRBJ2-2; TCRdb picks TRBD2, but there is no DNA to check that call. The specimen sequenced was blood T cells: a sorted CD56 or NKG2C T cell subset, CD4+ or CD8+ T cells, or bulk PBMC T cells (not recorded which). CDR3 amino acids: CASSLRERTTGELFF.